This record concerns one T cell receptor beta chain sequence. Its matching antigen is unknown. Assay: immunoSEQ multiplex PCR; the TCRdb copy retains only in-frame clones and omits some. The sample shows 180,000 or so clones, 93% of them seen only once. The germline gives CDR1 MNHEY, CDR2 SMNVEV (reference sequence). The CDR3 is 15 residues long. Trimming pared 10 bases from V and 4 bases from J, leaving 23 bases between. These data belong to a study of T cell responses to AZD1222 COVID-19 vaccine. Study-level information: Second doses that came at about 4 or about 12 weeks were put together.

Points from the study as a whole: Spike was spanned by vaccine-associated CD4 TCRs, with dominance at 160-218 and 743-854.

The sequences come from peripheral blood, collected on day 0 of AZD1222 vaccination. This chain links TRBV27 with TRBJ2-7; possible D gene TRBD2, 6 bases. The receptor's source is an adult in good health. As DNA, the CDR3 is TGTGCCACCTCTTACACCGGGCGGGATCCTTACGAGCAGTACTTC. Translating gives CATSYTGRDPYEQYF.